This T cell receptor beta chain was recovered during a study of spatial heterogeneity in lung cancer. The presence of a unique molecular identifier marked each TCR cDNA molecule. MiXCR, run by TCRdb on the 5' RACE reads, gives a single entry per CDR3 protein. The sample contains fewer than 100,000 distinct CDR3 sequences, around 19% of which appear only once. Germline V lookup: CDR1 MNHEY, CDR2 SMNVEV (reference sequence). This CDR3 spans 16 amino acids. Germline trimming cut 6 bases from V and 4 bases from J; bases unmatched to any gene: 11. Time point here: blood at routine non-recurrence follow-up after resection. Tumor, nontumor lung or frozen PBMC supplied whole RNA that was sequenced unsorted. In its sample, this clonotype was seen a few times.

The sequenced sample was PBMCs, obtained at follow-up. The origin of this receptor is a male donor with early-stage non-small cell lung cancer. The V and J genes are TRBV27 and TRBJ2-2; 7 bases are a match to TRBD2. The CDR3 spells CASRIDGRTSTGELFF. CDR3 coding DNA: TGTGCCAGCAGAATTGACGGGAGGACTAGCACCGGGGAGCTGTTTTTT.